This T cell receptor beta chain was identified in a study of CD8 T cells in Susac syndrome. Reverse transcription of 0.5 to 1 ug RNA was performed with random hexamers. TCRdb reprocessed the immunoSEQ multiplex PCR reads with MiXCR, giving one entry per CDR3 protein. This table holds fewer than 200,000 distinct CDR3 sequences, under 95% found once. Germline loops: CDR1 SGHTA, CDR2 FQGNSA. The V and J ends lost 5 bases and 4 bases respectively, with 21 bases between them. The CDR3 is made up of 17 amino acids. The sample was CD4+ T cells from PBMCs. The receptor was derived from a human donor in good health. This chain links TRBV7-2 with TRBJ1-5; D is perhaps TRBD1 (5 bases). For the CDR3, the DNA is TGTGCCAGCAGCCTACTAGTAGGGGCGGTAGGGAATCAGCCCCAGCATTTT. Translating gives CASSLLVGAVGNQPQHF.